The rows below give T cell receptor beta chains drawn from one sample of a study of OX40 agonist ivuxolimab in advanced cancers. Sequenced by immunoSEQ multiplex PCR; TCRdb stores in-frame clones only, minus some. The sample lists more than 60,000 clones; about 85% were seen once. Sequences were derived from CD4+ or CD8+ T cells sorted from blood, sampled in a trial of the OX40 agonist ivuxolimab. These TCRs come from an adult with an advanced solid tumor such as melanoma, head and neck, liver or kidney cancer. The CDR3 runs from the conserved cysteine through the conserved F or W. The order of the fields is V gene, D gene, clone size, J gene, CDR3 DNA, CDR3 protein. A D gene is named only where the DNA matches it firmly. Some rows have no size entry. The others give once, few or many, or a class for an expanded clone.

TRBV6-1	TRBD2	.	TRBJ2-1	TGTGCCAGCAGCGGACTAGCGGGAGAGGGTAGTGAGCAGTTCTTC	CASSGLAGEGSEQFF
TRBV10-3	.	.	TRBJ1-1	TGTGCCATCCCGGGATCTTTGAACACTGAAGCTTTCTTT	CAIPGSLNTEAFF
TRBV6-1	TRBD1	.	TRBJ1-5	TGTGCCAGCACCGAAGACAGGGGGATTTATCAGCCCCAGCATTTT	CASTEDRGIYQPQHF
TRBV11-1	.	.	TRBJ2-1	TGTGGCAGCAGCCACGGACAGAAACTATACAATGAGCAGTTCTTC	CGSSHGQKLYNEQFF
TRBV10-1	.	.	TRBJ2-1	TGCGCCAGCAGTGAGTCCTCCCCGTGGGGTGAGCAGTTCTTC	CASSESSPWGEQFF
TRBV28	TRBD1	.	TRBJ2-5	TGTGCCAGCAGTTTAGGACAGGCAACAAGAACCCAGTACTTC	CASSLGQATRTQYF
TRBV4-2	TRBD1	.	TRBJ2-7	TGTGCCAGCAGCTTCCGGACAGGGGAAGGCTACGAGCAGTACTTC	CASSFRTGEGYEQYF
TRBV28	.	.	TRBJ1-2	TGTGCCAGCAGTTTCCGGGGGGTCGGCTACACCTTC	CASSFRGVGYTF
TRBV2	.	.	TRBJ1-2	TGTGCCAGCAGTGACGGTGGAGGCCTGCGGGAGGTATTC	CASSDGGGLREVF
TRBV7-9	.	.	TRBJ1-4	TGTGCCAGCAGCTTAGGAGAATTTGGGACTAATGAAAAACTGTTTTTT	CASSLGEFGTNEKLFF
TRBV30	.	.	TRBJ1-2	TGTGCCTGGAGTGTACAAGGCAGCCATCGTCTCTATGGCTACACCTTC	CAWSVQGSHRLYGYTF
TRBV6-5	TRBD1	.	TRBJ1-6	TGTGCCAGCAACCGACAGGGCTCACCCCTCCACTTT	CASNRQGSPLHF
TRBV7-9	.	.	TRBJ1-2	TGTGCCAGCAGCTTCGGCAGCATGGCTGGCTACACCTTC	CASSFGSMAGYTF
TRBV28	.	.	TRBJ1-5	TGTGCCAGCAGTCCCGCAATGCCTCAGCCCCAGCATTTT	CASSPAMPQPQHF
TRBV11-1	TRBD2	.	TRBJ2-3	TGTGCCAGCAGCCTAATGGGACTAGCGGGGGGGCCGGGCACAGATACGCAGTATTTT	CASSLMGLAGGPGTDTQYF
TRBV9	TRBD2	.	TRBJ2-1	TGTGCCAGCAGCGTCGATGTGCGGGAGGCCTACAATGAGCAGTTCTTC	CASSVDVREAYNEQFF
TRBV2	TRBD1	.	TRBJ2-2	TGTGCCAGCAGTAAGGGACAGGGATTTTACACCGGGGAGCTGTTTTTT	CASSKGQGFYTGELFF
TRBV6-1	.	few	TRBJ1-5	TGTGCCAGCAGTGAAGCCTTCCGACAGCCCCAGCATTTT	CASSEAFRQPQHF
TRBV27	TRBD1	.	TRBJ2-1	TGTGCCAGCAGTAGGGACAGGGGGCGCAATGAGCAGTTCTTC	CASSRDRGRNEQFF
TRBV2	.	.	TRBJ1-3	TGTGCCAGCAGTGAGTTTGGCAGCTCTGGAAACACCATATATTTT	CASSEFGSSGNTIYF
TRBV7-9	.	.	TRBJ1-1	TGTGCCAGCAGCTTAGTACTGTTGAACACTGAAGCTTTCTTT	CASSLVLLNTEAFF
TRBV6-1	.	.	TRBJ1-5	TGTGCCAGCAGTGAATACCAGCCCCAGCATTTT	CASSEYQPQHF
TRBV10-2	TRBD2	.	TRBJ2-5	TGCGCCAGCAGGGAGCGGGGGGCCTACGAGACCCAGTACTTC	CASRERGAYETQYF
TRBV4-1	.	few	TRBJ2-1	TGCGCCAGCAGCCAAGTCGGCAATGAGCAGTTCTTC	CASSQVGNEQFF
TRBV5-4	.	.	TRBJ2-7	TGTGCCAGCAGCTTGAGTCCAGAAGCCTACGAGCAGTACTTC	CASSLSPEAYEQYF
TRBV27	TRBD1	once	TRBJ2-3	TGTGCCAGCAGTTTATGGAACAGGGGCGCAGATACGCAGTATTTT	CASSLWNRGADTQYF
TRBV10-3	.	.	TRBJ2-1	TGTGCCATCAGTGACTCGGGCTCTTACAATGAGCAGTTCTTC	CAISDSGSYNEQFF
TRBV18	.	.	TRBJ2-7	TGTGCCAGCTCGCTCACCGACGACGAGCAGTACTTC	CASSLTDDEQYF
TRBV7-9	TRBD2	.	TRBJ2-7	TGTGCCAGCAGCTTAGTCCGGGAGGGCCCCTACGAGCAGTACTTC	CASSLVREGPYEQYF
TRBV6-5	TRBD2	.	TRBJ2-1	TGTGCCAGCAGTTACTCGGCTAGCGGGAGGTCTGAGCAGTTCTTC	CASSYSASGRSEQFF
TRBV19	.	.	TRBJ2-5	TGTGCCAGTAGTCCTGGGAGTCACCAAGAGACCCAGTACTTC	CASSPGSHQETQYF
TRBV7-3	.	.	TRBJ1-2	TGTGCCAGCAGCTATTCAGGGGACTCGGGTGGCTACACCTTC	CASSYSGDSGGYTF
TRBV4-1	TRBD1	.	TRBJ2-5	TGCGCCAGCAGCCAAGACGGACAGGGGGCCCGGGAGACCCAGTACTTC	CASSQDGQGARETQYF
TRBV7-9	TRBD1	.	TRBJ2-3	TGTGCCAGCAGCATCAGACAGGGAGATACGCAGTATTTT	CASSIRQGDTQYF
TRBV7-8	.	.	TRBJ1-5	TGTGCCAGCAGACCGACCGGGGCGGGCAATCAGCCCCAGCATTTT	CASRPTGAGNQPQHF
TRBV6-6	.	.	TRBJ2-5	TGTGCCAGCAGTTACTCGTTGGGTAAGGAGACCCAGTACTTC	CASSYSLGKETQYF
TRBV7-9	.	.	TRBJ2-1	TGTGCCAGCAGCTTAAAGGACTACGGACAGCAGTTCTTC	CASSLKDYGQQFF
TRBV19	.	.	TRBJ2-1	TGTGCCAGTAGCTCCGGGATGTACGATGAGCAGTTCTTC	CASSSGMYDEQFF
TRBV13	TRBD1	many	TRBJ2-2	TGTGCCAGCAGCTTAGGCAGGGGGCGGTCCGGGGAGCTGTTTTTT	CASSLGRGRSGELFF
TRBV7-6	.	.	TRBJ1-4	TGTGCCAGCAGCTTAGGTCTGGGGGCTAATGAAAAACTGTTTTTT	CASSLGLGANEKLFF
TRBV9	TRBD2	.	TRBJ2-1	TGTGCCAGCAGCGTAGTCGGACTAGCGTCGGGCGATGAGCAGTTCTTC	CASSVVGLASGDEQFF
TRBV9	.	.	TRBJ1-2	TGTGCCACCGGAGGGAACTATGGCTACACCTTC	CATGGNYGYTF
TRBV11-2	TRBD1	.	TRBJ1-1	TGTGCCAGCAGCCCCCGACAGGGCAGTTCTGAAGCTTTCTTT	CASSPRQGSSEAFF
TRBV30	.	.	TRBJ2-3	TGTGCCTGGAGTGTACTGGAAGGCACAGATACGCAGTATTTT	CAWSVLEGTDTQYF
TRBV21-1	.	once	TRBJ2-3	TGTGCCACAATAGCCTCAGGGCATACGCAGTATTTT	CATIASGHTQYF
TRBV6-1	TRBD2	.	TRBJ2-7	TGTGCCAGCAGGACTAGCGGGAGCTCCTACGAGCAGTACTTC	CASRTSGSSYEQYF
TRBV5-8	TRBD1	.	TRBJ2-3	TGTGCCAGCAGCTTTTTGGGACAGGGCACAGATACGCAGTATTTT	CASSFLGQGTDTQYF
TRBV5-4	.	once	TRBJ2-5	TGTGCCAGCAGCTCAATCGGGGGTGGCGAGACCCAGTACTTC	CASSSIGGGETQYF